This T cell receptor beta chain derives from a study of CD8 T cells in ankylosing spondylitis. Findings of the study overall: Typical of ankylosing spondylitis blood, it appeared, was a TCR beta motif of roughly eight highly homologous variants. CD8+ by phenotype, disease-linked clones were relatively rare in peripheral blood. Reportedly, disease-linked clones are significantly enriched in ankylosing spondylitis patients' matched synovial fluid.

Notes on this clonotype: What it binds is not known. One end of the junction fails to match germline, which may point to a read error.

The germline CDR1 and CDR2 sequences are LNHNV and YYDKDF (reference sequence). The CDR3 runs 15 residues. Libraries for TCR beta were made by quantitative 5'-RACE with molecular barcodes. TCRdb passed the 5' RACE reads through MiXCR, listing each CDR3 protein once. The sample holds 200,000 to 250,000 distinct CDR3 sequences, roughly a tenth seen once. Specimen: blood, either unsorted or a sorted T cell fraction (not recorded which). V and J are TRBV15 and TRBJ2-3, with 7 positions matching TRBD1. The clonotype was recovered from a male donor with ankylosing spondylitis or in good health (not recorded which). This CDR3 is CATSSAGTDTDMQYF. For the CDR3, the DNA is TGTGCCACCAGCAGCGCCGGGACAGACACAGATATGCAGTATTTT. The full variable domain, its missing parts supplied by reference TRBV15 and TRBJ2-3, is DAMVIQNPRYQVTQFGKPVTLSCSQTLNHNVMYWYQQKSSQAPKLLFHYYDKDFNNEADTPDNFQSRRPNTSFCFLDIRSPGLGDTAMYLCATSSAGTDTDMQYFGPGTRLTVL.